These T cell receptor beta chains were read from a single sample in a study of CD8 T cells in Susac syndrome. In TCRdb, the immunoSEQ multiplex PCR reads were re-called with MiXCR into one record per CDR3 protein. The sample has around 150,000 distinct CDR3 sequences; approximately 95% are singletons. The source material was CD4+ T cells from PBMCs. The receptor source for this set is a human donor with multiple sclerosis. The CDR3 runs from the conserved cysteine through the conserved F or W. A D gene is named only where the DNA matches it firmly. The listing skips clone size in some rows; elsewhere it reads once, few, many or a size class.

d_gene: NA
abundance: NA
v_gene: TRBV20-1
j_gene: TRBJ1-5
CDR3nt: TGCAGTGCAGGGGAAATCAGCCCCCAGCATTTT
CDR3aa: CSAGEISPQHF

d_gene: NA
abundance: NA
v_gene: TRBV11-2
j_gene: TRBJ2-5
CDR3nt: TGTGCCAGCAGCTTCGGGCAGCTCCAAGAGACCCAGTACTTC
CDR3aa: CASSFGQLQETQYF

d_gene: NA
abundance: NA
v_gene: TRBV5-1
j_gene: TRBJ1-6
CDR3nt: TGCGCCAGCAGCTTGGTAAAGGGCCGGGGTTCACCCCTCCACTTT
CDR3aa: CASSLVKGRGSPLHF

d_gene: NA
abundance: NA
v_gene: TRBV9
j_gene: TRBJ1-2
CDR3nt: TGTGCCAGCAGCGTTGGGGACCGATATCTTGACTACACCTTC
CDR3aa: CASSVGDRYLDYTF

d_gene: TRBD1
abundance: NA
v_gene: TRBV28
j_gene: TRBJ2-3
CDR3nt: TGTGCCAGCAGGGGACAGTCAGATACGCAGTATTTT
CDR3aa: CASRGQSDTQYF

d_gene: TRBD1
abundance: NA
v_gene: TRBV20-1
j_gene: TRBJ1-2
CDR3nt: TGCAGTGCTAGACAGACAGGGAAGAACTATGGCTACACCTTC
CDR3aa: CSARQTGKNYGYTF

d_gene: TRBD1
abundance: once
v_gene: TRBV28
j_gene: TRBJ2-7
CDR3nt: TGTGCCAGCAGCTCCGTAACCGGGACAGGGGCTGACGAGCAGTACTTC
CDR3aa: CASSSVTGTGADEQYF

d_gene: NA
abundance: NA
v_gene: TRBV6-2/TRBV6-3
j_gene: TRBJ1-2
CDR3nt: TGTGCCAGCACCCCGACAGGCGACTATGGCTACACCTTC
CDR3aa: CASTPTGDYGYTF

d_gene: NA
abundance: NA
v_gene: TRBV7-2
j_gene: TRBJ1-5
CDR3nt: TGTGCCAGCAGCTTGATGAGCAATCAGCCCCAGCATTTT
CDR3aa: CASSLMSNQPQHF

d_gene: TRBD1
abundance: NA
v_gene: TRBV30
j_gene: TRBJ2-5
CDR3nt: TGTGCCTGGAGTGTGCAAGGGGGCGTAATGGAGACCCAGTACTTC
CDR3aa: CAWSVQGGVMETQYF

d_gene: NA
abundance: once
v_gene: TRBV7-9
j_gene: TRBJ2-5
CDR3nt: TGTGCCAGCAGCTTAAACCAAGAGACCCAGTACTTC
CDR3aa: CASSLNQETQYF

d_gene: NA
abundance: NA
v_gene: TRBV19
j_gene: TRBJ1-1
CDR3nt: TGTGCCAGTAGGCTACAGGGGAACACTGAAGCTTTCTTT
CDR3aa: CASRLQGNTEAFF

d_gene: NA
abundance: NA
v_gene: TRBV30
j_gene: TRBJ2-7
CDR3nt: TGTGCCTGGAGTGAGGGAACGGCGCCCCATGCCTACGAGCAGTACTTC
CDR3aa: CAWSEGTAPHAYEQYF

d_gene: TRBD1
abundance: NA
v_gene: TRBV20-1
j_gene: TRBJ1-5
CDR3nt: TGCAGTGCCCCGAGCCGGACAGGGCGCAATCAGCCCCAGCATTTT
CDR3aa: CSAPSRTGRNQPQHF

d_gene: NA
abundance: NA
v_gene: TRBV27
j_gene: TRBJ1-1
CDR3nt: TGTGCCAGCAGTTTAGGTAAGGGTGGTGAAGCTTTCTTT
CDR3aa: CASSLGKGGEAFF

d_gene: NA
abundance: once
v_gene: TRBV19
j_gene: TRBJ1-5
CDR3nt: TGTGCCAGTAGAAGACCCCTGGGAAGGTCAGAGCAGCCCCAGCATTTT
CDR3aa: CASRRPLGRSEQPQHF

d_gene: TRBD1
abundance: NA
v_gene: TRBV30
j_gene: TRBJ2-7
CDR3nt: TGTGCCTGGAAGCCGGGACAGGGGGCGCGTGAGCAGTACTTC
CDR3aa: CAWKPGQGAREQYF

d_gene: NA
abundance: NA
v_gene: TRBV28
j_gene: TRBJ2-7
CDR3nt: TGTGCCACCCGAGGGGCGGGTAGATCCTACGAGCAGTACTTC
CDR3aa: CATRGAGRSYEQYF

d_gene: TRBD1
abundance: NA
v_gene: TRBV5-8
j_gene: TRBJ2-1
CDR3nt: TGTGCCAGCAGCCCTGGACAGGGGGCTAGCTATGAGCAGTTCTTC
CDR3aa: CASSPGQGASYEQFF

d_gene: TRBD2
abundance: NA
v_gene: TRBV20-1
j_gene: TRBJ2-7
CDR3nt: TGCAGTGCTAGGATCTCGGGGGGGTACGAGCAGTACTTC
CDR3aa: CSARISGGYEQYF

d_gene: TRBD2
abundance: NA
v_gene: TRBV28
j_gene: TRBJ2-3
CDR3nt: TGTGCCAGCAGGACTAGCGGGGGGTCGAATACGCAGTATTTT
CDR3aa: CASRTSGGSNTQYF

d_gene: TRBD2
abundance: once
v_gene: TRBV4-3
j_gene: TRBJ2-3
CDR3nt: TGCGCCAGCAGCCAACACGGGACTAGCGGGGTAGGCACAGATACGCAGTATTTT
CDR3aa: CASSQHGTSGVGTDTQYF

d_gene: NA
abundance: NA
v_gene: TRBV4-2
j_gene: TRBJ2-1
CDR3nt: TGTGCCAGCAGCCAAGATCTTTGGGCGGGAGAGCAGTTCTTC
CDR3aa: CASSQDLWAGEQFF

d_gene: NA
abundance: NA
v_gene: TRBV12-3/TRBV12-4
j_gene: TRBJ1-6
CDR3nt: TGTGCCAGCAGTTTGAGGGAACGCAATTCACCCCTCCACTTT
CDR3aa: CASSLRERNSPLHF

d_gene: NA
abundance: NA
v_gene: TRBV29-1
j_gene: TRBJ2-3
CDR3nt: TGCAGCGTTGGTAGGGGGAAGGTCACAGATACGCAGTATTTT
CDR3aa: CSVGRGKVTDTQYF

d_gene: NA
abundance: NA
v_gene: TRBV4-1
j_gene: TRBJ1-1
CDR3nt: TGCGCCAGCAGCCACCCCAGTGGGGGGGGCCCAGCTTTCTTT
CDR3aa: CASSHPSGGGPAFF

d_gene: NA
abundance: few
v_gene: TRBV20-1
j_gene: TRBJ1-1
CDR3nt: TGCAGTGCTAGGGGACTAACTGAAGCTTTCTTT
CDR3aa: CSARGLTEAFF

d_gene: NA
abundance: NA
v_gene: TRBV28
j_gene: TRBJ2-3
CDR3nt: TGTGCCAGCAGTATTAGGGGAGCAGCGCAGTATTTT
CDR3aa: CASSIRGAAQYF

d_gene: NA
abundance: NA
v_gene: TRBV18
j_gene: TRBJ1-5
CDR3nt: TGTGCCAGCTCACCTACAGCCCCGGGTGGCAATCAGCCCCAGCATTTT
CDR3aa: CASSPTAPGGNQPQHF

d_gene: TRBD1
abundance: NA
v_gene: TRBV5-1
j_gene: TRBJ1-6
CDR3nt: TGCGCCAGCAGAGACAGACAGGGGGCGAGTGGATCACCCCTCCACTTT
CDR3aa: CASRDRQGASGSPLHF

d_gene: TRBD2
abundance: once
v_gene: TRBV20-1
j_gene: TRBJ2-1
CDR3nt: TGCAGTGCTAGACCTAGCGGGAGGGCCGGGGAGCAGTTCTTC
CDR3aa: CSARPSGRAGEQFF

d_gene: NA
abundance: NA
v_gene: TRBV12-3/TRBV12-4
j_gene: TRBJ1-5
CDR3nt: TGTGCCAGCAGCACCAGCGGGCAGCCCCAGCATTTT
CDR3aa: CASSTSGQPQHF

d_gene: NA
abundance: NA
v_gene: TRBV12-3/TRBV12-4
j_gene: TRBJ1-4
CDR3nt: TGTGCCAGCAGTCTCGGGACGATTCGGGAAAAACTGTTTTTT
CDR3aa: CASSLGTIREKLFF

d_gene: TRBD1
abundance: NA
v_gene: TRBV5-1
j_gene: TRBJ2-7
CDR3nt: TGCGCCAGCAGCGCGCCAGGGGGCCCATACGAGCAGTACTTC
CDR3aa: CASSAPGGPYEQYF

d_gene: NA
abundance: NA
v_gene: TRBV28
j_gene: TRBJ2-5
CDR3nt: TGTGCCAGCAGTTCAACAGGGTTGGGGCGAGTGTACCAAGAGACCCAGTACTTC
CDR3aa: CASSSTGLGRVYQETQYF

d_gene: NA
abundance: NA
v_gene: TRBV28
j_gene: TRBJ1-3
CDR3nt: TGTGCCAGCAATTTCCCGGCAGGGGATGGAAACACCATATATTTT
CDR3aa: CASNFPAGDGNTIYF

d_gene: NA
abundance: NA
v_gene: TRBV20-1
j_gene: TRBJ2-5
CDR3nt: TGCAGTGCCCTCCACCCGGGGCACCAAGAGACCCAGTACTTC
CDR3aa: CSALHPGHQETQYF

d_gene: NA
abundance: NA
v_gene: TRBV2
j_gene: TRBJ2-6
CDR3nt: TGTGCCAGCAGTGGTATGGGAACTGGGGCCAACGTCCTGACTTTC
CDR3aa: CASSGMGTGANVLTF

d_gene: TRBD1
abundance: NA
v_gene: TRBV20-1
j_gene: TRBJ2-1
CDR3nt: TGCAGTGCGCCGGGACAGGAGTACAATGAGCAGTTCTTC
CDR3aa: CSAPGQEYNEQFF

d_gene: NA
abundance: NA
v_gene: TRBV7-8
j_gene: TRBJ2-3
CDR3nt: TGTGCCAGCAGCTCCAAGGACGGGGTGGGCACAGATACGCAGTATTTT
CDR3aa: CASSSKDGVGTDTQYF

d_gene: NA
abundance: NA
v_gene: TRBV19
j_gene: TRBJ1-5
CDR3nt: TGTGCCAGTAGTCTCGGGCAGGGCGGGACTCAGCCCCAGCATTTT
CDR3aa: CASSLGQGGTQPQHF

d_gene: NA
abundance: NA
v_gene: TRBV20-1
j_gene: TRBJ2-7
CDR3nt: TGCAGTGCTAGGCAGGCTAGCTCCTACGAGCAGTACTTC
CDR3aa: CSARQASSYEQYF

d_gene: TRBD2
abundance: NA
v_gene: TRBV2
j_gene: TRBJ2-1
CDR3nt: TGTGCCAGCAATTCACGGGGACTAGGGAACAATGAGCAGTTCTTC
CDR3aa: CASNSRGLGNNEQFF

d_gene: NA
abundance: NA
v_gene: TRBV9
j_gene: TRBJ2-7
CDR3nt: TGTGCCAGCAGCGTAGGTGGCACTTCGGGGCAGTACTTC
CDR3aa: CASSVGGTSGQYF

d_gene: NA
abundance: NA
v_gene: TRBV27
j_gene: TRBJ2-7
CDR3nt: TGTGCCAGCAGTTTACCCCGGTGGGGGTGGGACCTCCACGAGCAGTACTTC
CDR3aa: CASSLPRWGWDLHEQYF

d_gene: NA
abundance: NA
v_gene: TRBV9
j_gene: TRBJ2-3
CDR3nt: TGTGCCAGCAGCGTTTCGGGGGCGAGCACAGATACGCAGTATTTT
CDR3aa: CASSVSGASTDTQYF

d_gene: TRBD1
abundance: NA
v_gene: TRBV6-5
j_gene: TRBJ2-1
CDR3nt: TGTGCCAGCAGCCCTGACAGGGGACCCCACAATGAGCAGTTCTTC
CDR3aa: CASSPDRGPHNEQFF

d_gene: NA
abundance: NA
v_gene: TRBV7-2
j_gene: TRBJ2-5
CDR3nt: TGTGCCAGCAGCTTAGATTCCCGGAGGGAAGGGACCCAGTACTTC
CDR3aa: CASSLDSRREGTQYF

d_gene: TRBD1
abundance: NA
v_gene: TRBV9
j_gene: TRBJ2-5
CDR3nt: TGTGCCAGCAGCGTAGCAGGCAGGGGGATGGGAGAGACCCAGTACTTC
CDR3aa: CASSVAGRGMGETQYF

d_gene: NA
abundance: NA
v_gene: TRBV5-1
j_gene: TRBJ2-5
CDR3nt: TGCGCCAGCAGGGATCAAAGTGGCATGGGTGGCGAGACCCAGTACTTC
CDR3aa: CASRDQSGMGGETQYF

d_gene: NA
abundance: NA
v_gene: TRBV30
j_gene: TRBJ2-3
CDR3nt: TGTGCCTGGAGTGCGAGCACAGATACGCAGTATTTT
CDR3aa: CAWSASTDTQYF

d_gene: NA
abundance: NA
v_gene: TRBV18
j_gene: TRBJ2-5
CDR3nt: TGTGCCAGCTCACCAAAGATCCGGGACATGCTAGGGACCCAGTACTTC
CDR3aa: CASSPKIRDMLGTQYF

d_gene: NA
abundance: NA
v_gene: TRBV30
j_gene: TRBJ2-1
CDR3nt: TGTGCCTGGAGTCTTAGGGTTTCCTACAATGAGCAGTTCTTC
CDR3aa: CAWSLRVSYNEQFF